The 23 T cell receptor beta chains in this list originate from one sample, sequenced in a study of T cells after posttransplantation cyclophosphamide. The table came from immunoSEQ multiplex PCR; TCRdb's copy has only in-frame clones and leaves some out. The data show about 52,000 clones, with more than 70% seen just once and about 3% held by the top ten. The specimen was PBMCs. Source of these receptors: a man aged 25 to 40 with a blood cancer, CMV-positive, and with a related stem cell donor.

J is TRBJ2-5 and V is TRBV25-1; D gene unclear. The CDR3 consists of 11 residues. The V end lost 4 bases, the J end lost 5 bases, and 5 bases lay between the germline ends. Germline loops: CDR1 MGHDK, CDR2 SYGVNS. The CDR3 region is CASSGGETQYF. DNA for the CDR3: TGTGCCAGCAGTGGAGGTGAGACCCAGTACTTC.

This sequence joins TRBV19 and TRBJ1-2, with D tentatively TRBD1 (6 bases). Looked up from germline, CDR1 is LNHDA and CDR2 is SQIVND (reference sequence). The V end lost 5 bases, the J end lost 8 bases, and 21 bases lay between the germline ends. CDR3 size: 15 residues. The DNA for the CDR3 is TGTGCCAGTAGTGGGGGCGTTTTTAATTCGAGAGGCTACACCTTC. Encoded protein: CASSGGVFNSRGYTF. Combining the CDR3 with reference TRBV19 and TRBJ1-2 gives the whole variable domain DGGITQSPKYLFRKEGQNVTLSCEQNLNHDAMYWYRQDPGQGLRLIYYSQIVNDFQKGDIAEGYSVSREKKESFPLTVTSAQKNPTAFYLCASSGGVFNSRGYTFGSGTRLTVV.

The rearrangement uses TRBV7-9 and TRBJ2-5, with 7 bases lining up with TRBD1. CDR1 is SEHNR, CDR2 FQNEAQ, per germline (reference sequence). The CDR3 totals 13 residues. Trimming cost V 7 bases and J 2 bases; bases outside gene matches: 4. The CDR3 protein is CASNRQGQETQYF. The CDR3 DNA reads as TGTGCCAGCAACAGACAGGGACAAGAGACCCAGTACTTC.

This clone was counted a few times. The chain couples TRBV11-1 to TRBJ1-1; D gene unclear. The germline gives CDR1 SGHAT, CDR2 FQDESV (reference sequence). This CDR3 is built from 13 residues. Between the trimmed V and J ends, which lost 6 bases and 3 bases, there was a span of 11 bases. CDR3 DNA: TGTGCCAGCAGACGGAGGGCGTACACTGAAGCTTTCTTT. As protein: CASRRRAYTEAFF.

The CDR3 DNA is TGTGCCAGCAGCCTCACAAGGGGGTCGGATACGCAGTATTTT. Translated, it gives CASSLTRGSDTQYF. The rearrangement links TRBV11-2 to TRBJ2-3; weak D call: TRBD1 (6 bases). The germline gives CDR1 SGHAT, CDR2 FQNNGV. V was clipped by 5 bases and J by 6 bases, with 15 bases between them. CDR3 length: 14 amino acids.

This clone was seen more than once but under ten times. The rearrangement joins TRBV15 to TRBJ2-7; the D gene is possibly TRBD1 (6 bases). The CDR3 is made up of 17 amino acids. The germline V and J ends were trimmed by 4 bases and 3 bases, with 22 bases remaining between them. Germline lookup yields CDR1 LNHNV and CDR2 YYDKDF (reference sequence). The CDR3 DNA is TGTGCCACCAGCAACCCCGGACCGACAGGCTCCCGCTACGAGCAGTACTTC. Amino acids: CATSNPGPTGSRYEQYF.

The genes are TRBV10-3 and TRBJ2-1, with D possibly being TRBD2 (5 bases). The CDR3 is 13 residues long. In germline, CDR1 is ENHRY, CDR2 SYGVKD. The germline V and J ends were trimmed by 7 bases and 7 bases, with 14 bases remaining between them. The CDR3 region is CAIKPHSGNEQFF. As DNA, the CDR3 is TGTGCCATCAAACCCCACTCGGGAAATGAGCAGTTCTTC.

The gene calls are TRBV7-2 and TRBJ2-3; TRBD2 agrees at 7 bases. The CDR3 has 16 amino acids. CDR1 and CDR2 (germline): SGHTA, FQGNSA. The junction had 12 bases not matched to a gene; V was cut back by 6 bases and J by 3 bases. CDR3 bases: TGTGCCAGCAGTGGCCACGGCGGGAGAGTTACAGATACGCAGTATTTT. This sequence encodes CASSGHGGRVTDTQYF.

This clone was counted between two and nine times. The chain couples TRBV7-9 to TRBJ1-4; possibly TRBD1 for D (6 bases). The CDR3 is made up of 16 amino acids. Trimming cost V 5 bases and J 0 bases, with 13 bases left between them. Germline V gene data show CDR1 as SEHNR and CDR2 as FQNEAQ (reference sequence). The CDR3 nucleotides read TGTGCCAGCAGCCCCGGGACACCAGCAACTAATGAAAAACTGTTTTTT. Translating it yields CASSPGTPATNEKLFF.

The chain has TRBV19 and TRBJ2-3; no reliable D call. V lost 4 bases, J lost 6 bases, and 5 bases lay in between. This CDR3 spans 11 amino acids. Germline V gene sequence: CDR1 LNHDA, CDR2 SQIVND (reference sequence). CDR3 sequence reads: CASSSPDTQYF. CDR3 sequence (DNA): TGTGCCAGTAGTAGTCCGGATACGCAGTATTTT.

This clone was counted ten times or more. The CDR3 loop reads CASGLAVDTGELFF. The CDR3 DNA reads TGTGCCAGCGGACTAGCAGTCGACACCGGGGAGCTGTTTTTT. This chain uses TRBV2 with TRBJ2-2; TRBD2 matches 8 bases. The germline CDR1 and CDR2 sequences are SNHLY and FYNNEI. V was clipped by 8 bases and J by 3 bases; unmatched bases: 5. The CDR3 spans 14 residues.

CDR3 coding DNA: TGTGCCAGCAGCTTAGGCGGGACGGCCAAAAACATTCAGTACTTC. Its protein is CASSLGGTAKNIQYF. J is TRBJ2-4 and V is TRBV7-8; possible D gene TRBD2, 6 bases. Germline V gene sequence: CDR1 SGHVS, CDR2 FQNEAQ. The CDR3 is made up of 15 amino acids. V lost 1 base and J 1 base, leaving 8 bases between the germline ends.

CDR3 sequence: CASSAWTGTYEQYF. DNA for the CDR3: TGTGCCAGCAGCGCCTGGACAGGAACCTACGAGCAGTACTTC. This chain uses TRBV11-3 with TRBJ2-7; 7 positions match TRBD1. The J segment lost 2 bases and the V segment lost 5 bases, leaving 6 bases of the junction unmatched. The CDR3 has 14 amino acids. CDR1 is SGHNT, CDR2 YENEEA, per germline. The whole variable domain, filled in from reference TRBV11-3 and TRBJ2-7, reads EAGVVQSPRYKIIEKKQPVAFWCNPISGHNTLYWYLQNLGQGPELLIRYENEEAVDDSQLPKDRFSAERLKGVDSTLKIQPAELGDSAVYLCASSAWTGTYEQYFGPGTRLTVT.

This clone turned up a few times. A read error likely explains this, since a far larger clone differs by one base. Other DNA sequences of this sample code for an identical CDR3. The chain employs TRBV4-1 and TRBJ1-2; 7 bases line up with TRBD1. The CDR3 totals 16 residues. V dropped 1 base and J dropped 4; count of bases not matched to a gene: 9. Germline CDR1 is MGHRA and CDR2 is YSYEKL. CDR3 sequence: CASSQAYDGTVYGYTF. The CDR3 nucleotides are TGCGCCAGCAGCCAAGCATATGACGGGACAGTCTATGGCTACACCTTC.

The chain joins TRBV6-4 to TRBJ2-7; tentatively, D is TRBD2 (6 bases). Germline V gene sequence: CDR1 MRHNA, CDR2 SNTAGT. V was shortened by 3 bases and J by 2 bases, with 14 bases between the two germline ends. There are 15 residues in the CDR3. The CDR3 region is CASSEPRDFTYEQYF. For the CDR3, the DNA is TGTGCCAGCAGTGAACCCCGGGACTTTACCTACGAGCAGTACTTC.

The V and J genes are TRBV6-6 and TRBJ1-1; D gene ambiguous. The V gene's germline CDR1 is MNHNY and CDR2 SVGAGI (reference sequence). The CDR3 runs to 13 residues. Trimming stripped 0 bases from V and 6 bases from J, with 8 bases between. The CDR3 spells CASSYSGSAEAFF. The DNA of the CDR3 is TGTGCCAGCAGTTACTCTGGTAGTGCTGAAGCTTTCTTT.

The chain employs TRBV15 and TRBJ2-7; tentative D call: TRBD1 (5 bases). The CDR3 is 15 amino acids. Germline CDR1 and CDR2: LNHNV and YYDKDF (reference sequence). Trimming cost V 0 bases and J 5 bases, with 14 bases left between them. Here the CDR3 DNA reads TGTGCCACCAGCAGAGATCGCGAGACGGACAACGAGCAGTACTTC. Its translation is CATSRDRETDNEQYF.

The rearrangement links TRBV7-3 to TRBJ2-4; tentatively, D is TRBD2 (6 bases). Germline CDR1 and CDR2: SGHTA and FQGTGA. There are 16 residues in the CDR3. Trimming shortened V by 1 base and J by 3 bases, and 13 bases separated the two germline ends. CDR3 loop: CASSLMSGGLKNIQYF. The CDR3 DNA is TGTGCCAGCAGCTTAATGTCCGGGGGACTCAAAAACATTCAGTACTTC. Supplemented by reference TRBV7-3 and TRBJ2-4, the full variable domain reads GAGVSQTPSNKVTEKGKYVELRCDPISGHTALYWYRQSLGQGPEFLIYFQGTGAADDSGLPNDRFFAVRPEGSVSTLKIQRTERGDSAVYLCASSLMSGGLKNIQYFGAGTRLSVL.

The chain carries TRBV28 and TRBJ2-2; D not certain. V was pared by 4 bases and J by 2 bases, with 8 bases between. The CDR3 is 14 amino acids. Germline loops: CDR1 MDHEN, CDR2 SYDVKM. The CDR3 sequence: CASSYAYNTGELFF. The CDR3 DNA reads TGTGCCAGCAGTTACGCGTATAACACCGGGGAGCTGTTTTTT.

The rearrangement joins TRBV28 to TRBJ2-7; TRBD1 might be the D (6 bases). This CDR3 region has 12 residues. Trimming took 3 bases from V and 6 from J, leaving 9 bases between them. Germline V gene data show CDR1 as MDHEN and CDR2 as SYDVKM. Here the CDR3 reads CASSFRDTEQYF. Here the CDR3 DNA reads TGTGCCAGCAGTTTTAGGGACACCGAGCAGTACTTC.

CDR3 region: CASSPEGTSGMNEQFF. For the CDR3, the DNA is TGTGCCAGCTCACCCGAAGGGACTAGCGGGATGAATGAGCAGTTCTTC. The J gene is TRBJ2-1, the V gene TRBV18; 13 bases line up with TRBD2. V dropped 3 bases and J dropped 7; count of bases not matched to a gene: 6. Germline CDR1 and CDR2: KGHSH and LQKENI. CDR3 length: 16 residues.

This clone has only one observation. The CDR3 sequence: CASSPGQGTTDTQYF. In nucleotides, the CDR3 is TGTGCCAGCAGCCCTGGACAGGGGACAACAGATACGCAGTATTTT. The rearrangement links TRBV28 to TRBJ2-3, with 9 bases identical to TRBD1. V shed 6 bases, J shed 3 bases, and the junction held 7 bases outside the gene matches. Germline assignment: CDR1 MDHEN and CDR2 SYDVKM. CDR3 size: 15 residues.

The chain carries TRBV6-5 and TRBJ2-7; 9 nucleotides align to TRBD1. The CDR3 runs to 15 residues. Germline V gene sequence: CDR1 MNHEY, CDR2 SVGAGI. V was pared by 0 bases and J by 6 bases, with 6 bases of the junction left unmatched. This CDR3 is CASSYSGTGGGEQYF. DNA of the CDR3: TGTGCCAGCAGTTACTCGGGTACAGGGGGCGGCGAGCAGTACTTC.